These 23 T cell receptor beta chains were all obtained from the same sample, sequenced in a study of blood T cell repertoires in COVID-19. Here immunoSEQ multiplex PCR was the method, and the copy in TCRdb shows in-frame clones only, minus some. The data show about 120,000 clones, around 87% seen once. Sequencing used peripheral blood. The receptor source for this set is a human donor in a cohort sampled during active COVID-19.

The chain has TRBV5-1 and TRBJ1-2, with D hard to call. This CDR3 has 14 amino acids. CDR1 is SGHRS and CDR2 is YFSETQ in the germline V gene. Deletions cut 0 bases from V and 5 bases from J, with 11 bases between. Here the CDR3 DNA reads TGCGCCAGCAGCTTGGGAGGAGATCGGTATGGCTACACCTTC. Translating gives CASSLGGDRYGYTF.

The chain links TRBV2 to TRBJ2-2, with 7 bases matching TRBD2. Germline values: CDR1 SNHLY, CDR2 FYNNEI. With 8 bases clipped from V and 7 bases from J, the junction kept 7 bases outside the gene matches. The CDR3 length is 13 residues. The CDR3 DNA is TGTGCCAGCGCCCGGGAGGTGGACGGGGAGCTGTTTTTT. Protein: CASAREVDGELFF. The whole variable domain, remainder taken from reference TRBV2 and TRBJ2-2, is EPEVTQTPSHQVTQMGQEVILRCVPISNHLYFYWYRQILGQKVEFLVSFYNNEISEKSEIFDDQFSVERPDGSNFTLKIRSTKLEDSAMYFCASAREVDGELFFGEGSRLTVL.

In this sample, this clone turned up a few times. CDR3 nucleotide sequence: TGTGCCAGCAGCTTGCGGGGGGCAACTAATGAAAAACTGTTTTTT. Translating gives CASSLRGATNEKLFF. V usage is TRBV5-4 and J usage is TRBJ1-4; D might be TRBD1 (5 bases). The length of the CDR3 is 15 residues. Per the germline V gene, CDR1 is SGHNT and CDR2 is YYREEE (reference sequence). V dropped 1 base and J dropped 0 bases, with 7 bases sitting between them.

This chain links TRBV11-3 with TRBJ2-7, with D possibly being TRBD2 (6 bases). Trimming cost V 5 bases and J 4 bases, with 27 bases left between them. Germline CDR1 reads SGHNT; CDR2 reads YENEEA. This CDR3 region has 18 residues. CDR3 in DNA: TGTGCCAGCAGCCAGCGGGCCACCCGCGGGACCCGGAGGTACGAGCAGTACTTC. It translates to CASSQRATRGTRRYEQYF. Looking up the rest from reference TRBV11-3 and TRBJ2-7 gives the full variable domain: EAGVVQSPRYKIIEKKQPVAFWCNPISGHNTLYWYLQNLGQGPELLIRYENEEAVDDSQLPKDRFSAERLKGVDSTLKIQPAELGDSAVYLCASSQRATRGTRRYEQYFGPGTRLTVT.

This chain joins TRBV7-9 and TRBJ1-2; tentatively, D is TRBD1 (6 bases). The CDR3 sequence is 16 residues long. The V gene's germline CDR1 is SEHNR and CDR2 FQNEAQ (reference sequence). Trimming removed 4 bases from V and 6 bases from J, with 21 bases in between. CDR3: CASSYQNQGHTNGYTF. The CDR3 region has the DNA TGTGCCAGCAGCTATCAAAACCAGGGGCACACAAATGGCTACACCTTC.

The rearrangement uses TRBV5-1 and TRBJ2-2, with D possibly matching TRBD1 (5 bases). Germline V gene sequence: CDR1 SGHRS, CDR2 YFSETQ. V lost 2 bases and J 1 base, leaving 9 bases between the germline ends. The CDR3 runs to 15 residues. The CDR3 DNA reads TGCGCCAGCAGCTTCAACCAGGGGAACACCGGGGAGCTGTTTTTT. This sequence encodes CASSFNQGNTGELFF.

This CDR3 is CASSLADEQFF. CDR3 in DNA: TGTGCCAGCAGCCTCGCGGATGAGCAGTTCTTC. The chain carries TRBV28 and TRBJ2-1; D unclear. V was cut by 6 bases and J by 8 bases, with 8 bases left in between. This CDR3 has 11 residues. Germline V gene sequence: CDR1 MDHEN, CDR2 SYDVKM.

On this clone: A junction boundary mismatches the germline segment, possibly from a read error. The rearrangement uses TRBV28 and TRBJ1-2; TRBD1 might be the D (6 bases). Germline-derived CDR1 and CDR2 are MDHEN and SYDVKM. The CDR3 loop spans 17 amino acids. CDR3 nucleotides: TGTGCCGGCAGGCGGGGGGGGACATCGAAGGGTATCTATGGCTACACCTTC. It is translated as CAGRRGGTSKGIYGYTF.

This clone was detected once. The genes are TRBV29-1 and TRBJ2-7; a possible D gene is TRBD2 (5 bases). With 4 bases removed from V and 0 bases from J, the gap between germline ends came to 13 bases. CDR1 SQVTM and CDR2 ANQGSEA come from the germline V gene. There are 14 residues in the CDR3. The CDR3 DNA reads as TGCAGCGTTGTTGGTGGAGCGGACTCCTACGAGCAGTACTTC. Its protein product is CSVVGGADSYEQYF.

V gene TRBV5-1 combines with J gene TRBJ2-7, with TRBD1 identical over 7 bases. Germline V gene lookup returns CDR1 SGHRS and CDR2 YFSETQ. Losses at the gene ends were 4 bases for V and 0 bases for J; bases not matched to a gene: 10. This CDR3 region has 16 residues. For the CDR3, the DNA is TGCGCCAGCAGCGTCCAGCCGGGACAGAGCTCCTACGAGCAGTACTTC. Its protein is CASSVQPGQSSYEQYF.

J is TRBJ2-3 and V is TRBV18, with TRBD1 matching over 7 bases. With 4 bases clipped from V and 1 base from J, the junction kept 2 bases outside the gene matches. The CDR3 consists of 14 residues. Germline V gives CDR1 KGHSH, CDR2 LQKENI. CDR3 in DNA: TGTGCCAGCTCACTTACAGGGGGCACAGATACGCAGTATTTT. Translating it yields CASSLTGGTDTQYF. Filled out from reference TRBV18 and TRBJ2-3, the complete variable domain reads NAGVMQNPRHLVRRRGQEARLRCSPMKGHSHVYWYRQLPEEGLKFMVYLQKENIIDESGMPKERFSAEFPKEGPSILRIQQVVRGDSAAYFCASSLTGGTDTQYFGPGTRLTVL.

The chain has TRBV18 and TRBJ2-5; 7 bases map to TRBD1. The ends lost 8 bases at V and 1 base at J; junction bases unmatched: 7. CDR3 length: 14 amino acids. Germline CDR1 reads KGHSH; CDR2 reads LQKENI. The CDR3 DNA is TGTGCCAGCCAGGAGAGACAGGGCCAAGAGACCCAGTACTTC. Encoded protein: CASQERQGQETQYF. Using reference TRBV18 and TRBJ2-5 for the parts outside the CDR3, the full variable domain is NAGVMQNPRHLVRRRGQEARLRCSPMKGHSHVYWYRQLPEEGLKFMVYLQKENIIDESGMPKERFSAEFPKEGPSILRIQQVVRGDSAAYFCASQERQGQETQYFGPGTRLLVL.

The CDR3 is CASSHVGGGGPSYEQYF. DNA of the CDR3: TGTGCCAGCAGCCATGTCGGTGGCGGGGGGCCCTCCTACGAGCAGTACTTC. The V call is TRBV4-2, the J call TRBJ2-7, with TRBD2 matching 8 bases. Germline-derived CDR1 and CDR2 are LGHNA and YNFKEQ. The CDR3 consists of 17 residues. With 3 bases clipped from V and 0 bases from J, the junction kept 10 bases outside the gene matches.

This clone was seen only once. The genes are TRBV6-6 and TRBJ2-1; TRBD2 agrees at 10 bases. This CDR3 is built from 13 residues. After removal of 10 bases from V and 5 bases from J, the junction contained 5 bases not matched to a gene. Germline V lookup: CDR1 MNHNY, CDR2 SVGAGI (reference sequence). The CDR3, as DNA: TGTGCCATCAAGCGGGGGGGTAACAATGAGCAGTTCTTC. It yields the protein CAIKRGGNNEQFF.

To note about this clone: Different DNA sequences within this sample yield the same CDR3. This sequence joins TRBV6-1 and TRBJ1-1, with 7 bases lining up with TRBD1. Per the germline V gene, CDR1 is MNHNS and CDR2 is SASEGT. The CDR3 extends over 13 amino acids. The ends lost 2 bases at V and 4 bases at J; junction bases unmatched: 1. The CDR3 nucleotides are TGTGCCAGCAGTGAAAGACAGGGCACTGAAGCTTTCTTT. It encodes CASSERQGTEAFF.

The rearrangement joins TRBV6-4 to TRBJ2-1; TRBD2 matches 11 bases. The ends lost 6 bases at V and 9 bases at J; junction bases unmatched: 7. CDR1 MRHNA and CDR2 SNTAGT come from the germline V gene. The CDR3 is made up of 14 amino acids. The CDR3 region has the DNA TGTGCCAGCAGCCGACTAGCGGGAACGGCTGAGCAGTTCTTC. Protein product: CASSRLAGTAEQFF.

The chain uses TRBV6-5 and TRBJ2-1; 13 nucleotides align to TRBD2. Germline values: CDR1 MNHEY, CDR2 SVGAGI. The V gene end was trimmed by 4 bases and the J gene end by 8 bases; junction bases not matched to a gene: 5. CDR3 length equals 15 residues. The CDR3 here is CASSSTSGGLYEQFF. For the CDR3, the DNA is TGTGCCAGCAGTTCGACTAGCGGGGGGTTGTATGAGCAGTTCTTC.

CDR3: CASSFKTGTQYF. The CDR3 DNA reads as TGTGCCAGCAGTTTTAAGACGGGTACGCAGTATTTT. The V gene is TRBV27, the J gene TRBJ2-3; D unclear. V lost 3 bases to trimming and J lost 8 bases, with 9 bases between them. The CDR3 is 12 residues long. Germline CDR1 and CDR2: MNHEY and SMNVEV (reference sequence).

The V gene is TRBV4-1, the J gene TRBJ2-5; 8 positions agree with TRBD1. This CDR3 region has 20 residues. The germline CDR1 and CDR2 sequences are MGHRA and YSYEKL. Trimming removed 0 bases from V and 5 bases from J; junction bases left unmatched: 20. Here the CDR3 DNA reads TGCGCCAGCAGCCAAGAGCCCCAAACAGGGGGTGGGGGAATACTGGAGACCCAGTACTTC. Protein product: CASSQEPQTGGGGILETQYF.

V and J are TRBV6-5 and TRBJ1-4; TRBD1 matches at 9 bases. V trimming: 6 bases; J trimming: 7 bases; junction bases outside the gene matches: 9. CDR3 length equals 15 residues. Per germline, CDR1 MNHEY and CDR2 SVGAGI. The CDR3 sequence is CASSPTGGAGEKLFF. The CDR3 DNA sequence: TGTGCCAGCAGCCCAACAGGGGGCGCAGGTGAAAAACTGTTTTTT.

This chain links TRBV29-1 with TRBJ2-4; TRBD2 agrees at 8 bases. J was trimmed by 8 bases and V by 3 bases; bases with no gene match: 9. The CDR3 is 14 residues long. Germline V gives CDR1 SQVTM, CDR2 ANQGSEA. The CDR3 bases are TGCAGCGTTGAGGGGATAGCCGGGGGGGACATTCAGTACTTC. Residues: CSVEGIAGGDIQYF.

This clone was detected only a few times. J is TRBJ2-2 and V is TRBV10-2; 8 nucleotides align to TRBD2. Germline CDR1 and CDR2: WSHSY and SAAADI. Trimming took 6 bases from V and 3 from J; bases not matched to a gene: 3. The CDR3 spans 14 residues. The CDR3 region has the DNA TGCGCCAGCAGGAGTAGCGGGGACACCGGGGAGCTGTTTTTT. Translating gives CASRSSGDTGELFF.

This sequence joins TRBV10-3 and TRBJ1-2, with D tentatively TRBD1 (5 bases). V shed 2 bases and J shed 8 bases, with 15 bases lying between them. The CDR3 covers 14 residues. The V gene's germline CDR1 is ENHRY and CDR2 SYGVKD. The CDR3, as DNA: TGTGCCATCAGTGAGGGTCAGGGCTTCGGGGGCTACACCTTC. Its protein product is CAISEGQGFGGYTF.